This T cell receptor beta chain was profiled in a study of PD-L1 blockade in urothelial cancer. Study information: Bladder-origin urothelial cancer in males described most of the 29 patients. As for prior chemotherapy regimens, patients had received 0 to 3.

The CDR3 is 18 residues long. CDR1 and CDR2 (germline): LGHNA, YSLEER. Trimming shortened V by 1 base and J by 0 bases, and 16 bases separated the two germline ends. Sequencing used immunoSEQ multiplex PCR; TCRdb keeps in-frame clones, though not all of them. The data contain more than 75,000 clones, roughly nine tenths of them seen just once; the ten biggest clones take up around 10%. The V gene is TRBV4-3, the J gene TRBJ2-4; tentative D call: TRBD1 (5 bases). The input for sequencing was PBMCs, taken around atezolizumab (anti-PD-L1) treatment. This TCR was recovered from a man between 60 and 75 years old with urothelial cancer. CDR3 DNA sequence: TGCGCCAGCAGCCAAGCCTGGGGCCAATCTTTAGCCAAAAACATTCAGTACTTC. It encodes CASSQAWGQSLAKNIQYF.